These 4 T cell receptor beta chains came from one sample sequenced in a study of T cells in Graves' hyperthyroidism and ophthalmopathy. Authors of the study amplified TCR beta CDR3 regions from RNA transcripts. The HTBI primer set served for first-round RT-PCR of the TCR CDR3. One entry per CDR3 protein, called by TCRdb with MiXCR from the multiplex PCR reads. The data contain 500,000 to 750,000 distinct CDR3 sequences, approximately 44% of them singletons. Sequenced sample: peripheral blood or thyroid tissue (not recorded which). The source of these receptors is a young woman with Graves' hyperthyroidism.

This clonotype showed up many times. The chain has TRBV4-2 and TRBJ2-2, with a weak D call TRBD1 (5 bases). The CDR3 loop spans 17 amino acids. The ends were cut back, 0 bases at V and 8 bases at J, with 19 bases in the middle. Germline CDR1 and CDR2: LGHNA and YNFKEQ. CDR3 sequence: CASSQEQDSTIIGELFF. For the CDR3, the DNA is TGTGCCAGCAGCCAAGAACAGGATTCGACCATCATTGGGGAGCTGTTTTTT.

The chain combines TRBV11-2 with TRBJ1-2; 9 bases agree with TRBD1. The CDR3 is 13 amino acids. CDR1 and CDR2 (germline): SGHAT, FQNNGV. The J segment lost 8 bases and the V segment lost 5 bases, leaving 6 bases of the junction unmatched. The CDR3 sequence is CASSAQGAAGYTF. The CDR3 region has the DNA TGTGCCAGCAGCGCACAGGGGGCGGCCGGCTACACCTTC.

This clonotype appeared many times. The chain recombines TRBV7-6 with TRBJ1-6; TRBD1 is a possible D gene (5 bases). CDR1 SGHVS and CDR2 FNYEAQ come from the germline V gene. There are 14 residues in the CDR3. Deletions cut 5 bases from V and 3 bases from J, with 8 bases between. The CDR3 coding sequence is TGTGCCAGCAGCCAGGACATCTATAATTCACCCCTCCACTTT. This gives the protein CASSQDIYNSPLHF.

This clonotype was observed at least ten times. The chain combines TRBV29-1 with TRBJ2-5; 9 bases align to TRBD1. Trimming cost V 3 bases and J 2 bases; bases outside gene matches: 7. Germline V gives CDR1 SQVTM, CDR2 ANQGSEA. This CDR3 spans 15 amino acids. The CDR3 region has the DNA TGCAGCGTTGACGAGACAGGGGGATGGCAAGAGACCCAGTACTTC. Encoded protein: CSVDETGGWQETQYF.